This paragraph covers one T cell receptor beta chain sequence. The method was immunoSEQ multiplex PCR; TCRdb's version includes in-frame clones alone and lacks a portion of them. This table has about 60,000 clones, about 89% appearing once. CDR1 is ENHRY, CDR2 SYGVKD, per germline. Trimming took 10 bases from V and 7 from J; bases not matched to a gene: 8. The CDR3 has 13 amino acids. The source of the sample is a study of technical replicates of blood from a few donors. V is TRBV10-3 and J is TRBJ2-1, with 9 bases matching TRBD1. This receptor was taken from a human donor in good health. Some clones in this sample may be carry-over from other donors' samples. Sequenced: PBMCs. The CDR3 sequence: CATEGTGINEQFF. DNA of the CDR3: TGTGCCACCGAAGGGACAGGGATTAATGAGCAGTTCTTC.